Shown below are 3 T cell receptor beta chains from a single sample sequenced in a study of shared clonotypes between healthy human individuals. It was CD45RO-negative cells, positively selected for CCR7, that made up naive CD8 cells, with terminally differentiated effector memory CD45RA+ cells excluded. The data were produced by immunoSEQ multiplex PCR, yet TCRdb's version contains in-frame clones alone and is incomplete. The sample consists of about 2 million clones, just under 95% of them appearing once. The sequencing sample was made of naive CD8+ T cells sorted from blood. The receptors here all came from a young man in good health.

The gene calls are TRBV7-9 and TRBJ2-5; D remains ambiguous. Trimming pared 5 bases from V and 4 bases from J, leaving 8 bases between. This CDR3 has 12 amino acids. Germline V gene data show CDR1 as SEHNR and CDR2 as FQNEAQ (reference sequence). This CDR3 reads CASSGLTETQYF. The DNA of the CDR3 is TGTGCCAGCAGCGGGCTAACAGAGACCCAGTACTTC.

This chain connects TRBV27 to TRBJ1-1; D is undetermined. Germline CDR1 MNHEY, CDR2 SMNVEV (reference sequence). Trimming removed 3 bases at V and 5 bases at J, with 10 bases between. The CDR3 spans 13 residues. CDR3 loop: CASSFAAYTEAFF. The CDR3 region has the DNA TGTGCCAGCAGTTTCGCAGCTTATACTGAAGCTTTCTTT.

The chain uses TRBV7-9 and TRBJ1-2; D perhaps matches TRBD1 (5 bases). This CDR3 region has 14 residues. CDR1 and CDR2 from the germline V gene are SEHNR and FQNEAQ (reference sequence). V shed 5 bases and J shed 0 bases, with 10 bases lying between them. The CDR3 sequence: CASSPTESNYGYTF. The CDR3 nucleotides are TGTGCCAGCAGCCCGACAGAGTCTAACTATGGCTACACCTTC.